This passage covers 5 T cell receptor beta chains from one sample sequenced in a study of Ad26.COV2.S vaccination and SARS-CoV-2 variants. Treatment specified: around 19 received Ad26.COV2.S at low or high dose, single or two shots; a few received placebo; per-sample allocation not given. Sampling took place 63 days after the first vaccine or placebo injection. Sequenced by immunoSEQ multiplex PCR; TCRdb stores in-frame clones only, minus some. The table records around 400,000 clones, around 89% of them present only once. The material sequenced was peripheral blood, taken in a trial of Ad26.COV2.S vaccine versus placebo. These receptor sequences come from a person aged 18-65 years who received the Ad26.COV2.S COVID-19 vaccine or a placebo.

The genes are TRBV28 and TRBJ2-3; no clear D. Trimming removed 5 bases at V and 0 bases at J, with 6 bases between. The CDR3 runs 13 residues. Germline values: CDR1 MDHEN, CDR2 SYDVKM. The CDR3 DNA reads TGTGCCAGCAGTCGCCCTAGCACAGATACGCAGTATTTT. Its protein product is CASSRPSTDTQYF.

This chain links TRBV30 with TRBJ2-1; D call uncertain. Trimming removed 2 bases at V and 0 bases at J, with 5 bases between. CDR1 and CDR2 (germline): GTSNPN, SVGIG (reference sequence). The CDR3 has 13 amino acids. The CDR3: CAWSRDSYNEQFF. The CDR3 nucleotides are TGTGCCTGGAGTCGTGACTCCTACAATGAGCAGTTCTTC.

The V call is TRBV7-6, the J call TRBJ2-7, with 11 nucleotides matching TRBD1. The CDR3 is made up of 15 amino acids. V lost 6 bases, J lost 1 base, and 5 bases stayed unmatched. The germline V gene encodes CDR1 SGHVS and CDR2 FNYEAQ. The CDR3 DNA reads as TGTGCCAGCAGTCGCCGGGACAGGGGGTCCTACGAGCAGTACTTC. It codes for CASSRRDRGSYEQYF.

This chain links TRBV7-9 with TRBJ2-2; 11 bases line up with TRBD2. CDR3 length: 16 amino acids. The V and J ends lost 4 bases and 0 bases, in that order; junction bases with no gene match: 1. Germline loops: CDR1 SEHNR, CDR2 FQNEAQ (reference sequence). CDR3 nucleotides: TGTGCCAGCAGCTCGGGACTAGCGGCGAACACCGGGGAGCTGTTTTTT. Residues: CASSSGLAANTGELFF.

The chain links TRBV6-5 to TRBJ1-1, with D possibly TRBD1 on 6 matching bases. The germline V gene has CDR1 MNHEY and CDR2 SVGAGI. The CDR3 length is 14 residues. The germline V and J ends were trimmed by 2 bases and 3 bases, with 10 bases remaining between them. CDR3 region: CASSYGDKHTEAFF. The CDR3 coding sequence is TGTGCCAGCAGTTACGGGGACAAACACACTGAAGCTTTCTTT.